This TCR beta chain stems from a study of blood T cell repertoires in COVID-19. Overall study: The United States, Italy and Spain were the sources of the acute and convalescent COVID-19 samples. Sources were T cells, B-cell-depleted T cells, or PBMCs; the material itself was cDNA or gDNA.

The V gene's germline CDR1 is SGHAT and CDR2 FQNNGV. V lost 5 bases and J lost 3, with 20 bases in between. This CDR3 is 16 amino acids long. In the authors' methods: Amplification of reference gene primers provided the estimated nucleated cell counts. The assay was immunoSEQ multiplex PCR, and TCRdb's table has in-frame clones only and misses some. The V and J calls and clone size were taken over from that table, and D and trimming were inferred from the DNA. The sample has approximately 300,000 clones; 85% to 90% are singletons. The source is a man in his forties or fifties with acute or convalescent COVID-19. The sequenced sample was peripheral blood. V gene TRBV11-2 combines with J gene TRBJ2-7; a weak D match, TRBD2 (6 bases). The CDR3 here is CASSPDAGRSFYEQYF. The CDR3 coding sequence is TGTGCCAGCAGCCCAGACGCGGGGAGATCTTTCTACGAGCAGTACTTC.